This T cell receptor (beta chain) was recorded in a study of vaccination and CD4 T cells after COVID-19. Study summary: Post-vaccination samples were procured at a median of around 78 days following dose two (range 14 to 241). Cells were stimulated with overlapping spike peptide pools from SARS-CoV-2, HCoV-NL63, HCoV-OC43 and HCoV-229E. Control cultures received a CEFX pool, an HIV-1 Nef pool, or no peptide.

The V end was cut by 7 bases, the J end by 3 bases, with 13 bases between. Germline V lookup: CDR1 MNHEY, CDR2 SVGEGT. This CDR3 comprises 15 residues. As to treatment: approximately 9-day PBMC culture with coronavirus spike peptide pools or control peptides (ViraFEST assay). Peptide pool stimulation in ViraFEST expanded antigen-specific T cells, whose TCRs were then sequenced. Scientists ran DNA taken from cultured CD4+ T cells through the Oncomine TCR Beta short-read assay for sequencing. TCRdb analysed the PCR reads with MiXCR anew, one entry per CDR3 protein. The sample has approximately 15,000 distinct CDR3 sequences, approximately 50% seen once. As to this clonotype: Antigen: not known.

V and J are TRBV6-2 or TRBV6-3 and TRBJ2-6; D may be TRBD2 (5 bases). Sequencing was carried out using CD4+ T cells from blood, cultured in vitro. The sequence came from a human donor who had recovered from COVID-19. CDR3 coding DNA: TGTGCCAGCAACCCGTCGGGGTATGGGGCCAACGTCCTGACTTTC. It codes for CASNPSGYGANVLTF.